What follows are 12 T cell receptor beta chains derived from one specimen sequenced in a study of blood T cell repertoires in COVID-19. The data were produced by immunoSEQ multiplex PCR, yet TCRdb's version contains in-frame clones alone and is incomplete. This sample has about 49,000 clones, with about four fifths found just once. Sequencing was carried out using peripheral blood. These receptor sequences come from a woman of 80 years or more with COVID-19, enrolled during active disease.

The rearrangement uses TRBV4-1 and TRBJ2-7; 7 bases fit TRBD1. The V and J ends lost 0 bases and 9 bases, in that order; junction bases with no gene match: 11. Per germline, CDR1 MGHRA and CDR2 YSYEKL. This CDR3 contains 15 residues. The DNA of the CDR3 is TGCGCCAGCAGCCAAGATAGACAGGGCCCTTTCGGGCAGTACTTC. Residues: CASSQDRQGPFGQYF.

The V and J genes are TRBV9 and TRBJ2-1, with 8 nucleotides matching TRBD2. CDR1 is SGDLS and CDR2 is YYNGEE in the germline V gene. This CDR3 has 14 amino acids. V shed 0 bases, J shed 8 bases, and the junction held 4 bases outside the gene matches. CDR3 bases: TGTGCCAGCAGCGTAGACGGGAGGGTTTATGAGCAGTTCTTC. It specifies CASSVDGRVYEQFF.

The V call is TRBV14, the J call TRBJ1-2, with 9 bases lining up with TRBD1. CDR3 size: 14 residues. Germline V lookup: CDR1 SGHDN, CDR2 FVKESK. Unmatched junction bases numbered 7, after V lost 4 bases and J lost 7 bases. DNA of the CDR3: TGTGCCAGCAGCCGCGTGGGACAGGGTGTTGGCTACACCTTC. Translation: CASSRVGQGVGYTF.

This clone was seen a single time. This rearrangement joins TRBV27 to TRBJ2-3; maybe TRBD1 (5 bases). Trimming left V 3 bases short and J 5 bases short, with 18 bases between. This CDR3 spans 16 amino acids. The germline V gene encodes CDR1 MNHEY and CDR2 SMNVEV (reference sequence). The CDR3 nucleotides read TGTGCCAGCAGTTTGCGGCAGGGTTTTGGTCAAGATACGCAGTATTTT. It specifies CASSLRQGFGQDTQYF.

This chain connects TRBV11-2 to TRBJ2-1; TRBD2 might be the D (5 bases). Germline CDR1 SGHAT, CDR2 FQNNGV. Deletions cut 5 bases from V and 0 bases from J, with 14 bases between. The CDR3 is 16 residues long. The CDR3 DNA is TGTGCCAGCAGCCCCCCCCGCGGACTCTCCTACAATGAGCAGTTCTTC. Protein product: CASSPPRGLSYNEQFF.

The genes are TRBV11-2 and TRBJ1-2; 10 nucleotides line up with TRBD1. CDR1 is SGHAT, CDR2 FQNNGV, per germline. CDR3 size: 16 residues. V gave up 0 bases and J gave up 5 bases; unmatched junction bases: 6. The CDR3 region is CASSLESRTGGYGYTF. CDR3 nucleotide sequence: TGTGCCAGCAGCTTAGAAAGTAGGACAGGGGGTTATGGCTACACCTTC.

V usage is TRBV30 and J usage is TRBJ2-1; TRBD1 aligns across 9 bases. This CDR3 is 14 amino acids long. Germline CDR1 GTSNPN, CDR2 SVGIG (reference sequence). The J segment lost 6 bases and the V segment lost 2 bases, leaving 5 bases of the junction unmatched. The CDR3, as DNA: TGTGCCTGGAGTAGGTTACAGGGGGCCAATGAGCAGTTCTTC. Translating it yields CAWSRLQGANEQFF.

CDR3 bases: TGTGCCAGCAGTTTATCCGGGTCTTACGGTGAAGCTTTCTTT. It specifies CASSLSGSYGEAFF. The chain combines TRBV28 with TRBJ1-1; D remains unclear. CDR3 size: 14 residues. V was shortened by 1 base and J by 7 bases, with 13 bases between the two germline ends. The germline gives CDR1 MDHEN, CDR2 SYDVKM.

The gene calls are TRBV6-5 and TRBJ2-1, with unresolved D. The germline gives CDR1 MNHEY, CDR2 SVGAGI. The CDR3 consists of 12 residues. V lost 8 bases to trimming and J lost 3 bases, with 8 bases between them. CDR3 protein: CASLSGYNEQFF. Written as DNA, the CDR3 is TGTGCCAGCCTTTCAGGCTACAATGAGCAGTTCTTC.

This chain connects TRBV28 to TRBJ1-1; 9 bases line up with TRBD1. V lost 2 bases and J lost 0; bases outside the gene matches: 1. The germline CDR1 and CDR2 sequences are MDHEN and SYDVKM. The CDR3 is 15 amino acids. The DNA of the CDR3 is TGTGCCAGCAGTTTAAGGGACAGGGTGAACACTGAAGCTTTCTTT. Amino acid sequence: CASSLRDRVNTEAFF.

The chain combines TRBV7-6 with TRBJ2-3; a weak D match, TRBD2 (5 bases). The V and J ends lost 4 bases and 1 base respectively, with 15 bases between them. CDR1 and CDR2 from the germline V gene are SGHVS and FNYEAQ. CDR3 length: 16 residues. This CDR3 is CASSSGMGTRTDTQYF. CDR3 bases: TGTGCCAGCAGCTCGGGGATGGGCACACGCACAGATACGCAGTATTTT.

This clone has only one observation. This chain uses TRBV18 with TRBJ2-1; 8 nucleotides agree with TRBD2. Losses at the gene ends were 3 bases for V and 0 bases for J; bases not matched to a gene: 7. The CDR3 sequence is 17 residues long. The germline V gene has CDR1 KGHSH and CDR2 LQKENI. The CDR3 reads CASSPVSGSFSYNEQFF. CDR3 sequence (DNA): TGTGCCAGCTCACCCGTCAGCGGGAGCTTCTCCTACAATGAGCAGTTCTTC.